The 27 T cell receptor beta chains given below trace back to one sample, sequenced in a study of T cell changes during pregnancy in multiple sclerosis. Libraries were prepared by immunoSEQ multiplex PCR; TCRdb keeps only in-frame clonotypes and omits some of them. The sample lists 20,000 to 25,000 clones; 75% to 90% were seen once. The sample consisted of CD8+ T cells from peripheral blood mononuclear cells, taken in the first trimester of pregnancy. Source of these receptors: a female donor in good health, enrolled as a control in a pregnancy study.

This sequence joins TRBV7-9 and TRBJ2-3; 10 nucleotides align to TRBD2. V gave up 5 bases and J gave up 2 bases; unmatched junction bases: 13. CDR1 and CDR2 (germline): SEHNR, FQNEAQ (reference sequence). There are 18 residues in the CDR3. The CDR3 sequence is CASSPSPLAGVDTDTQYF. The CDR3 DNA follows: TGTGCCAGCAGCCCGAGTCCCCTAGCGGGGGTCGACACAGATACGCAGTATTTT.

The chain has TRBV10-3 and TRBJ1-2; tentatively, D is TRBD1 (6 bases). CDR1 and CDR2 (germline): ENHRY, SYGVKD. V gave up 3 bases and J gave up 4 bases, with 12 bases separating them. The CDR3 is 14 residues long. The CDR3 region is CAISDPGTLYGYTF. The CDR3 DNA follows: TGTGCCATCAGTGACCCCGGGACACTCTATGGCTACACCTTC.

The V and J genes are TRBV13 and TRBJ2-7; 8 bases match TRBD2. V was clipped by 5 bases and J by 6 bases; unmatched bases: 15. Germline CDR1 reads PRHDT; CDR2 reads FYEKMQ (reference sequence). CDR3 length: 16 amino acids. The DNA of the CDR3 is TGTGCCAGCAGCGAGGGAGGGAGCGGGGGATCCCCCGAGCAGTACTTC. Translating it yields CASSEGGSGGSPEQYF.

The chain employs TRBV9 and TRBJ1-1; maybe TRBD1 (6 bases). The germline V gene has CDR1 SGDLS and CDR2 YYNGEE. There are 15 residues in the CDR3. V shed 3 bases and J shed 7 bases, with 19 bases lying between them. In DNA form, the CDR3 reads TGTGCCAGCAGCGGCTCCAGGGGCGCGGATGTTGAAGCTTTCTTT. It codes for CASSGSRGADVEAFF.

This clone has only a few counts. It is likely a read error, because the conserved phenylalanine at the end of the CDR3 is missing. Because the CDR3's place on the DNA is in doubt, the DNA is left out and the CDR3 is given as listed by TCRdb. This rearrangement joins TRBV14 to TRBJ1-2. Germline values: CDR1 SGHDN, CDR2 FVKESK. The CDR3 adds up to 8 amino acids, both ends counted. CDR3 protein: CASSHHRS.

The chain employs TRBV4-3 and TRBJ1-2, with 11 bases that match TRBD1. The CDR3 loop spans 15 amino acids. V lost 2 bases and J lost 7; bases outside the gene matches: 6. Looked up from germline, CDR1 is LGHNA and CDR2 is YSLEER. The CDR3 spells CASSQLDRGRIGYTF. CDR3 in DNA: TGCGCCAGCAGCCAACTGGACAGGGGGCGTATTGGCTACACCTTC.

V and J are TRBV5-1 and TRBJ2-2; 7 bases agree with TRBD1. This CDR3 has 18 amino acids. CDR1 is SGHRS and CDR2 is YFSETQ in the germline V gene. V shed 4 bases and J 1 base; nucleotides not matched to a gene: 13. As DNA, the CDR3 is TGCGCCAGCAGCAACGACCTTACCGGGACAGAGAACACCGGGGAGCTGTTTTTT. It yields the protein CASSNDLTGTENTGELFF.

This clone was seen a few times. The V call is TRBV30, the J call TRBJ1-1; D might be TRBD1 (5 bases). This CDR3 is built from 13 residues. Germline values: CDR1 GTSNPN, CDR2 SVGIG (reference sequence). Trimming shortened V by 4 bases and J by 7 bases, and 16 bases separated the two germline ends. DNA for the CDR3: TGTGCCTGGAAGAGTGCAGGGTTTTATGAAGCTTTCTTT. Translated, it gives CAWKSAGFYEAFF.

The chain is built from TRBV5-5 and TRBJ1-4; D gene uncertain. In germline, CDR1 is SGHKS, CDR2 YYEKEE (reference sequence). This CDR3 is built from 14 residues. Trimming removed 0 bases at V and 8 bases at J, with 11 bases between. The CDR3 sequence: CASSLAGEVEKLFF. CDR3 DNA sequence: TGTGCCAGCAGCTTGGCTGGGGAGGTCGAAAAACTGTTTTTT.

The gene calls are TRBV6-5 and TRBJ2-5; TRBD1 matches 8 bases. CDR1 and CDR2 (germline): MNHEY, SVGAGI. CDR3 length: 14 amino acids. Unmatched junction bases numbered 6, after V lost 4 bases and J lost 5 bases. The CDR3 protein is CASSSGGSWETQYF. CDR3 bases: TGTGCCAGCAGTTCAGGGGGCTCTTGGGAGACCCAGTACTTC.

The CDR3 sequence: CAWSTGFGNTIYF. CDR3 sequence (DNA): TGTGCCTGGTCTACAGGGTTCGGAAACACCATATATTTT. The chain combines TRBV30 with TRBJ1-3; tentatively, D is TRBD1 (6 bases). Germline assignment: CDR1 GTSNPN and CDR2 SVGIG (reference sequence). This CDR3 has 13 amino acids. V was trimmed by 5 bases and J by 4 bases, leaving 12 bases between them.

The J gene is TRBJ1-1, the V gene TRBV9; the match to TRBD1 covers 10 bases. The J segment lost 6 bases and the V segment lost 0 bases, leaving 8 bases of the junction unmatched. CDR1 is SGDLS and CDR2 is YYNGEE in the germline V gene. CDR3 length equals 16 residues. This CDR3 reads CASSVDDRGRGAEAFF. Written as DNA, the CDR3 is TGTGCCAGCAGCGTAGACGACAGGGGGCGGGGGGCTGAAGCTTTCTTT.

The rearrangement links TRBV2 to TRBJ2-2; D remains ambiguous. This CDR3 region has 11 residues. CDR1 is SNHLY, CDR2 FYNNEI, per germline. With 9 bases removed from V and 8 bases from J, the gap between germline ends came to 10 bases. Written as DNA, the CDR3 is TGTGCCAGACAGATCTCGGGGGAGCTGTTTTTT. It is translated as CARQISGELFF.

The chain couples TRBV11-1 to TRBJ2-3, with a possible D match to TRBD1 (5 bases). V lost 5 bases, J lost 3 bases, and 18 bases lay in between. CDR3 size: 16 residues. Germline lookup yields CDR1 SGHAT and CDR2 FQDESV (reference sequence). CDR3 region: CASSPQRAGLTDTQYF. The CDR3 DNA reads as TGTGCCAGCAGCCCTCAAAGGGCAGGGCTTACAGATACGCAGTATTTT.

J is TRBJ2-7 and V is TRBV7-9, with 8 bases aligning to TRBD2. The CDR3 has 14 residues. Looked up from germline, CDR1 is SEHNR and CDR2 is FQNEAQ (reference sequence). V trimming: 5 bases; J trimming: 3 bases; junction bases outside the gene matches: 6. CDR3 residues: CASSARGGRYEQYF. The CDR3, as DNA: TGTGCCAGCAGCGCCCGCGGGGGGCGCTACGAGCAGTACTTC.

The CDR3 DNA sequence: TGTGCCAGCAGTTGGGACAGGAACACTGAAGCTTTCTTT. Translated: CASSWDRNTEAFF. This chain connects TRBV27 to TRBJ1-1; 7 nucleotides align to TRBD1. J gave up 1 base and V 4 bases, and 0 bases lay outside the gene matches. Germline CDR1 is MNHEY and CDR2 is SMNVEV (reference sequence). CDR3 length: 13 residues.

This chain uses TRBV19 with TRBJ2-7; 7 positions agree with TRBD1. After removal of 7 bases from V and 3 bases from J, the junction contained 12 bases not matched to a gene. Looked up from germline, CDR1 is LNHDA and CDR2 is SQIVND (reference sequence). The CDR3 is 15 amino acids. In nucleotides, the CDR3 is TGTGCCAGTACCCCCGGCCCTTGGGACAGCTACGAGCAGTACTTC. This gives the protein CASTPGPWDSYEQYF. Based on the CDR3 plus reference TRBV19 and TRBJ2-7, the full variable domain is DGGITQSPKYLFRKEGQNVTLSCEQNLNHDAMYWYRQDPGQGLRLIYYSQIVNDFQKGDIAEGYSVSREKKESFPLTVTSAQKNPTAFYLCASTPGPWDSYEQYFGPGTRLTVT.

This clone has a single count. The chain employs TRBV11-2 and TRBJ2-1; 7 bases align to TRBD1. There are 13 residues in the CDR3. The junction had 4 bases not matched to a gene; V was cut back by 5 bases and J by 6 bases. Germline lookup yields CDR1 SGHAT and CDR2 FQNNGV. The CDR3 sequence: CASSDGTANEQFF. Written as DNA, the CDR3 is TGTGCCAGCAGCGACGGGACAGCCAATGAGCAGTTCTTC.

The rearrangement joins TRBV30 to TRBJ1-5, with D uncertain. Germline V gives CDR1 GTSNPN, CDR2 SVGIG (reference sequence). V gave up 1 base and J gave up 0 bases, with 7 bases separating them. CDR3 length equals 14 residues. CDR3 region: CAWSATLSNQPQHF. CDR3 nucleotide sequence: TGTGCCTGGAGTGCGACTCTTAGCAATCAGCCCCAGCATTTT.

This clone has just a few counts. DNA of the CDR3: TGTGCCAGCAGCCAAGAACTCGACACTGGCAATCAGCCCCAGCATTTT. It translates to CASSQELDTGNQPQHF. This chain joins TRBV4-2 and TRBJ1-5; no reliable D call. The germline CDR1 and CDR2 sequences are LGHNA and YNFKEQ. V lost 0 bases and J lost 2, with 11 bases in between. This CDR3 is 16 amino acids long.

CDR3 residues: CASSPGRTYEQYF. The DNA of the CDR3 is TGTGCCAGCAGCCCCGGACGGACTTACGAGCAGTACTTC. The chain has TRBV4-2 and TRBJ2-7, with D possibly TRBD2 on 5 matching bases. This CDR3 has 13 residues. Trimming shortened V by 4 bases and J by 4 bases, and 11 bases separated the two germline ends. CDR1 is LGHNA and CDR2 is YNFKEQ in the germline V gene.

The sample holds a few counts of this clone. This chain joins TRBV4-2 and TRBJ1-5; maybe TRBD1 (6 bases). V was clipped by 4 bases and J by 0 bases, with 13 bases between them. Germline values: CDR1 LGHNA, CDR2 YNFKEQ. The CDR3 spans 16 residues. In DNA, the CDR3 is TGTGCCAGCAGCCTAGAGGACAGAACTAGCAATCAGCCCCAGCATTTT. Amino acid sequence: CASSLEDRTSNQPQHF.

V and J are TRBV4-3 and TRBJ1-1; no definite D call. The CDR3 consists of 13 residues. Trimming stripped 3 bases from V and 3 bases from J, with 8 bases between. Germline V gene data show CDR1 as LGHNA and CDR2 as YSLEER. Written as DNA, the CDR3 is TGCGCCAGCAGCCACGGGAGATACACTGAAGCTTTCTTT. Amino acids: CASSHGRYTEAFF.

V and J are TRBV12-5 and TRBJ1-1; no definite D call. The CDR3 is 12 residues long. Deletions cut 6 bases from V and 7 bases from J, with 12 bases between. Germline V gives CDR1 LGHNT, CDR2 FRNRAP. In nucleotides, the CDR3 is TGTGCTAGTGGCTTCTCGGGGATTGAAGCTTTCTTT. It specifies CASGFSGIEAFF.

The chain links TRBV19 to TRBJ1-1, with 9 nucleotides matching TRBD1. This CDR3 contains 13 residues. Germline loops: CDR1 LNHDA, CDR2 SQIVND (reference sequence). Trimming cost V 3 bases and J 8 bases; bases outside gene matches: 4. The DNA of the CDR3 is TGTGCCAGTAGTATTACAGGGGGCGCGGAAGCTTTCTTT. This translates into CASSITGGAEAFF.

This clone was seen a single time. This chain joins TRBV2 and TRBJ1-2; 7 nucleotides align to TRBD1. In germline, CDR1 is SNHLY, CDR2 FYNNEI. The CDR3 is 16 residues long. Trimming cost V 8 bases and J 6 bases; bases outside gene matches: 18. The CDR3 bases are TGTGCCAGCGGGGCGGACAGGAGGGGACCCAACCATGGCTACACCTTC. Protein product: CASGADRRGPNHGYTF.

The gene calls are TRBV21-1 and TRBJ2-1; the table's D call of TRBD2 was not tested on the DNA. TRBV21-1 is a documented pseudogene. The CDR3 spans 17 residues. In DNA form, the CDR3 reads TGTGCCAGCAGCAAAAATGTGTGTCTAGCGGGGTACAATGAGCAGTTCTTC. Translated: CASSKNVCLAGYNEQFF.